Below are 12 T cell receptor beta chains sequenced from a single sample in a study of blood T cell repertoires in COVID-19. Some clones are missing from TCRdb's copy, which holds only in-frame ones; the method was immunoSEQ multiplex PCR. There are fewer than 200,000 clones in the sample; about nine tenths occur only once, and 1.5% to 2% lies in the top ten. Specimen: peripheral blood. The receptors derive from a man younger than 35 who had recovered from COVID-19.

The chain has TRBV5-1 and TRBJ2-1, with D tentatively TRBD2 (5 bases). The germline CDR1 and CDR2 sequences are SGHRS and YFSETQ. This CDR3 has 16 residues. Deletions cut 5 bases from V and 0 bases from J, with 15 bases between. This chain's CDR3 is CASRTGGGSSYNEQFF. CDR3 DNA: TGCGCCAGCAGGACCGGAGGTGGAAGCTCCTACAATGAGCAGTTCTTC.

The J gene is TRBJ1-1, the V gene TRBV4-2; D not certain. CDR3 length equals 16 residues. The germline V and J ends were trimmed by 0 bases and 5 bases, with 16 bases remaining between them. Germline CDR1 LGHNA, CDR2 YNFKEQ. The DNA for the CDR3 is TGTGCCAGCAGCCAAGATGGAGGGTTGGGAACAACTGAAGCTTTCTTT. This gives the protein CASSQDGGLGTTEAFF.

The rearrangement links TRBV19 to TRBJ1-1; no firm D call. The CDR3 length is 15 residues. Trimming shortened V by 0 bases and J by 3 bases, and 11 bases separated the two germline ends. The germline V gene encodes CDR1 LNHDA and CDR2 SQIVND (reference sequence). The DNA of the CDR3 is TGTGCCAGTAGTATAGATCGACTCCGGGACACTGAAGCTTTCTTT. It specifies CASSIDRLRDTEAFF. Full variable domain (rest looked up from reference TRBV19 and TRBJ1-1): DGGITQSPKYLFRKEGQNVTLSCEQNLNHDAMYWYRQDPGQGLRLIYYSQIVNDFQKGDIAEGYSVSREKKESFPLTVTSAQKNPTAFYLCASSIDRLRDTEAFFGQGTRLTVV.

This clone was found once. This chain joins TRBV3-1 (or the pseudogene TRBV3-2) and TRBJ2-5; D not resolved. This CDR3 is 17 amino acids long. Between the trimmed V and J ends, which lost 5 bases and 5 bases, there was a span of 24 bases. CDR1 and CDR2 (germline): LGHDT, YNNKEL (reference sequence). DNA of the CDR3: TGTGCCAGCAGCAAAAGTGATGCGCGTTCCTTCGTGGAGACCCAGTACTTC. Translated: CASSKSDARSFVETQYF.

The gene calls are TRBV18 and TRBJ2-3, with 9 bases lining up with TRBD2. Germline V CDR1 and CDR2: KGHSH, LQKENI. The CDR3 runs to 16 residues. V was pared by 4 bases and J by 3 bases, with 8 bases of the junction left unmatched. The CDR3: CASSRSGAGGTDTQYF. In DNA, the CDR3 is TGTGCCAGCTCACGCTCCGGTGCGGGAGGGACAGATACGCAGTATTTT.

The V and J genes are TRBV10-2 and TRBJ1-2; D gene unclear. CDR1 and CDR2 (germline): WSHSY, SAAADI. V lost 2 bases and J lost 2, with 6 bases in between. This CDR3 spans 13 amino acids. The CDR3 DNA sequence: TGCGCCAGCAGTGAGCGGGGAAACTATGGCTACACCTTC. This sequence encodes CASSERGNYGYTF.

The CDR3 coding sequence is TGTGCCAGCAGAAGAACCGGGACACTCAACGGCCCACCCCTCCACTTT. It translates to CASRRTGTLNGPPLHF. The J gene is TRBJ1-6, the V gene TRBV6-6, with D possibly matching TRBD1 (6 bases). The CDR3 spans 16 residues. V was trimmed by 6 bases and J by 11 bases, leaving 23 bases between them. The germline V gene encodes CDR1 MNHNY and CDR2 SVGAGI (reference sequence).

This rearrangement joins TRBV7-8 to TRBJ2-1, with 8 positions matching TRBD2. Germline loops: CDR1 SGHVS, CDR2 FQNEAQ. This CDR3 has 16 amino acids. Trimming took 5 bases from V and 7 from J; bases not matched to a gene: 13. In DNA, the CDR3 is TGTGCCAGCAGCAACCCAAGCGGGAGAATCGGAAATGAGCAGTTCTTC. Protein sequence: CASSNPSGRIGNEQFF.

The chain is built from TRBV5-4 and TRBJ1-4; TRBD1 is a possible D gene (6 bases). Per germline, CDR1 SGHNT and CDR2 YYREEE (reference sequence). The CDR3 contains 14 residues. V was clipped by 3 bases and J by 11 bases, with 17 bases between them. The CDR3 sequence: CASSSRTASSKLFF. In DNA, the CDR3 is TGTGCCAGCAGCTCTAGGACAGCCTCTTCTAAACTGTTTTTT.

This clone appeared once. The genes are TRBV5-4 and TRBJ1-2; possibly TRBD1 for D (5 bases). From germline, CDR1 is SGHNT and CDR2 YYREEE (reference sequence). The CDR3 runs 15 residues. Trimming left V 4 bases short and J 5 bases short, with 18 bases between. CDR3: CASSPTGTLIYGYTF. DNA for the CDR3: TGTGCCAGCAGCCCCACGGGGACTTTAATTTATGGCTACACCTTC.

The chain recombines TRBV4-1 with TRBJ2-1; 8 bases are shared with TRBD2. CDR3 size: 19 residues. Trimming removed 1 base from V and 0 bases from J; junction bases left unmatched: 11. Germline CDR1 is MGHRA and CDR2 is YSYEKL. Here the CDR3 DNA reads TGCGCCAGCAGCCAAGGCCTAGCGGGTTTTAAGAGCTCCTACAATGAGCAGTTCTTC. Protein sequence: CASSQGLAGFKSSYNEQFF.

The chain has TRBV14 and TRBJ2-7; TRBD2 matches at 8 bases. The CDR3 loop spans 15 amino acids. The V and J ends lost 4 bases and 3 bases, in that order; junction bases with no gene match: 8. Germline V gives CDR1 SGHDN, CDR2 FVKESK. The CDR3 region has the DNA TGTGCCAGCAGCCGAGGAGCGGGAGCGAACTACGAGCAGTACTTC. Translating it yields CASSRGAGANYEQYF.